The subject of this entry is one T cell receptor beta chain. What this receptor recognizes is not known. No much larger clone exists at a distance of one base, and base qualities are not known. This record belongs to a study of T cells in Graves' hyperthyroidism and ophthalmopathy (dated by TCRdb to between 2018 and 2020). Background for the entire study: Peripheral blood samples were taken at the time of initial diagnosis, prior to any treatment. An independent validation cohort of under 20 hyperthyroidism patients and some 15 patients who later progressed to ophthalmopathy tested prospective prediction of ophthalmopathy. For training and testing, the 80 to 100 patients in the discovery cohort were randomly divided in a 7:3 ratio. To identify TCR V-J signatures that set the groups apart, the researchers used a discovery cohort of about a hundred patients, made up of some 41 with Graves' ophthalmopathy and about 60 with stable Graves' hyperthyroidism. After blood sampling, hyperthyroidism patients were treated with methimazole at a starting dose of 30 mg daily, and ophthalmopathy patients were treated with high-dose intravenous methylprednisolone. In roughly six Graves' hyperthyroidism patients, the study also compared T-cell repertoires from thyroid tissue with T-cell repertoires from blood. The paper reports TCR Vbeta CDR3 sequencing of more than 120 peripheral blood samples: some 44 ophthalmopathy, fewer than 80 hyperthyroidism and approximately 17 progressor patients.

The CDR3 goes from the cysteine to the phenylalanine over 16 residues. Left in the record is the CDR3 DNA by itself, 48 bases read in frame from the first base. According to the germline V gene, CDR1 reads KGHDR and CDR2 reads SFDVKD. Trimming removed 2 bases from V and 4 bases from J, leaving 16 bases between the germline ends. Paper-wide results and their limitations: A model built on a 13 V-J signature distinguished ophthalmopathy from stable hyperthyroidism, reaching roughly 88% sensitivity and about 81% specificity in cross-validation and 80%/75% in testing. During validation, the model predicted progression to ophthalmopathy a median of about 6.5 months ahead of onset, with roughly 65% sensitivity and around 73% specificity. Most expanded thyroid clonotypes (frequency above 0.001) were also detected in blood, a finding suggesting that blood repertoires may reflect thyroid immune responses. No statistical method was used to fix the sample size in advance, and group allocation was not hidden from the investigators.

Amplification of TCR beta CDR3 regions was carried out from RNA transcripts. For the first round of RT-PCR on the TCR CDR3, the HTBI primer set was used together with the Qiagen OneStep RT-PCR kit. Libraries were constructed in a second round of multiplex PCR, after which size selection and purification were performed. Sequencing of the libraries was done on an Illumina HiSeq2000 using paired-end 100 bp reads. In the paper's pipeline: Raw data were processed with SOAPnuke, discarding reads with adapters, uncalled bases, mean Phred below 15, or no exact constant-primer or identifier match. High-quality paired reads were merged with COPE v1.2.5, and unique nucleotide sequences were defined as clonotypes. Clonotypes were aligned to IMGT TRBV, TRBD and TRBJ reference segments using MiTCR v1.1. Analysis was restricted to V-J combinations with a frequency above 0.0001, which covered roughly 99% of repertoires. A TCS score was defined as the ratio of F50 (clonal expansion) to E x V (chaos), with BLOSUM62-based TCRdist applied between CDR3 peptides within each V-J. Welch's t-statistics and random forest reduced 514 V-J features to roughly 13, which were used in a naive Bayes classifier (R e1071). TCRdb redid the processing of the public reads, applying fastp at Q25 and MiXCR, and retained in-frame beta chains. Duplicate CDR3 protein sequences are folded into a single record with the most common DNA and genes. TCRdb, not the original authors, processed these V and J calls. The sample table lists 300,000 to 450,000 distinct CDR3 sequences, roughly 25% of them with a count of one. 73% of the sample is in the top ten clones.

Stable Graves' hyperthyroidism was defined as the absence of progression to ophthalmopathy over 18 months of follow-up. Hyperthyroidism patients were newly diagnosed, had a disease duration of under 2 months, and were aged 18 to 65 years. The study excluded patients with uncontrolled infections, other autoimmune diseases, pregnancy or lactation. Diagnoses were based on clinical symptoms, serum thyroxine and TRAb, thyroid ultrasound and orbital computed tomography. PBMCs were isolated from more than 9 ml of fresh peripheral blood by Ficoll-Paque density gradient centrifugation. Trizol reagent was used to extract total RNA, and RNA quality was then checked on an Agilent 2100 Bioanalyzer.

The sequence links TRBV24-1 to TRBJ1-2; the D segment could be TRBD1, given 6 matching bases. Sequenced input: blood. This TCR came from a man in his fifties or sixties with Graves' hyperthyroidism. DNA sequence: TGTGCCACCAGTGATTCTAGCGCCCAGGGGCTCTATGGCTACACCTTC. It translates as CATSDSSAQGLYGYTF.